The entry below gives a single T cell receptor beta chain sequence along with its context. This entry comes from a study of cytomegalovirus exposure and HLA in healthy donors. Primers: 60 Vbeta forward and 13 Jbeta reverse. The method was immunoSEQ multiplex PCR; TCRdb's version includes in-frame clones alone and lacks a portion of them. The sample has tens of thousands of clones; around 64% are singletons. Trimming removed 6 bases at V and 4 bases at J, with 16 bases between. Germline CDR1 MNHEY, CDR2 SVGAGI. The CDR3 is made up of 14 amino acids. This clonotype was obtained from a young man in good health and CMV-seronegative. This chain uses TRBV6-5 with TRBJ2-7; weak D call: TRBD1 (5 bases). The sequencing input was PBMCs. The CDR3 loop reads CASRLSGQGYEQYF. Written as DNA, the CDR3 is TGTGCCAGCAGGCTTTCCGGTCAGGGATACGAGCAGTACTTC.